Given below is one TCR beta chain in context. The antigen remains unidentified. 5'RACE with constant-segment primers yielded barcoded, UMI-tagged TCR alpha and TCR beta cDNA libraries. TCRdb re-analysed the 5' RACE reads in MiXCR, keeping a single row per CDR3 protein. Of 30,000 to 40,000 distinct CDR3 sequences listed, roughly an eighth are singletons. The sample comes from a study of T-cell memory formation after mild COVID-19. Study-level findings and limits: The study detected some responding clones in pre-infection memory, suggesting cross-reactive memory joined.

The source is a man aged 18-30 years who had mild COVID-19 (a few samples of this study predate the infection). Cell type and time point are not known. Material for sequencing was PBMCs or a T cell subset sorted from them (not recorded which).

This chain's CDR3 is CASSARVGLTVQETQYF. As DNA, the CDR3 is TGTGCCAGCAGCGCCCGAGTGGGACTAACTGTCCAAGAGACCCAGTACTTC. The V gene is TRBV14, the J gene TRBJ2-5; 7 nucleotides line up with TRBD2. The CDR3 has 17 amino acids. Unmatched junction bases numbered 13, after V lost 5 bases and J lost 1 base. Germline values: CDR1 SGHDN, CDR2 FVKESK.